This paragraph covers one T cell receptor (beta chain) sequence. Patients at the Seattle site were enrolled during active infection and followed longitudinally. This sample is part of a study of blood T cell repertoires in COVID-19. Overall study context: COVID-19 samples collected from the United States, Italy and Spain covered acute and convalescent phases. PBMCs, B-cell-depleted T cells, or T cells were the source of the cDNA or gDNA that made up the material.

This CDR3 has 14 residues. Germline CDR1 SEHNR, CDR2 FQNEAQ (reference sequence). The V gene lost 0 bases and the J gene lost 11 bases, with 13 bases spanning the gap. In the authors' workflow: Reference gene primer amplification gave estimated nucleated cell counts. Profiling relied on immunoSEQ multiplex PCR, and the TCRdb table lists in-frame clones only, not all of them. D and trimming come from the DNA, and the V and J calls and clone size come from that table. Of 350,000 to 500,000 clones in the sample, about 90% were seen once. The material sequenced was peripheral blood. This clonotype was sampled from a man between 18 and 35 years old with COVID-19, enrolled during active disease. V and J are TRBV7-9 and TRBJ1-4; the D is unclear. The CDR3, as DNA: TGTGCCAGCAGCTTAGCGGAGGGCAGTAGGAAACTGTTTTTT. Translation gives CASSLAEGSRKLFF.